The 15 T cell receptor beta chains presented below share a single source sample, sequenced in a study of T-cell memory formation after mild COVID-19. TCRdb re-called the 5' RACE reads through MiXCR, storing one row per CDR3 protein. This table holds approximately 46,000 distinct CDR3 sequences, more than 10% found once. The source material was PBMCs or a T cell subset sorted from them (not recorded which). The receptors were sampled from a man younger than 30 who had mild COVID-19 (a few samples of this study predate the infection). Cell type and time point are not known.

This clonotype was seen a handful of times. This chain links TRBV7-2 with TRBJ2-1; perhaps TRBD2 as D (6 bases). Germline V gene data show CDR1 as SGHTA and CDR2 as FQGNSA. Trimming took 1 base from V and 1 from J, leaving 11 bases between them. The CDR3 sequence is 16 residues long. As DNA, the CDR3 is TGTGCCAGCAGCTTAGTCGGCGGGGAGTCCTACAATGAGCAGTTCTTC. This encodes CASSLVGGESYNEQFF.

This chain links TRBV7-8 with TRBJ1-4; 8 bases fit TRBD1. The CDR3 is 17 residues long. Germline loops: CDR1 SGHVS, CDR2 FQNEAQ. V dropped 2 bases and J dropped 3; count of bases not matched to a gene: 8. CDR3 sequence (DNA): TGTGCCAGCAGCTTATCCAGGGGGCGCGAGTCTAATGAAAAACTGTTTTTT. Its translation is CASSLSRGRESNEKLFF.

The table lists this clonotype with a few counts. The V gene is TRBV11-2, the J gene TRBJ1-5; D gene uncertain. The CDR3 totals 11 residues. Germline V gene sequence: CDR1 SGHAT, CDR2 FQNNGV. V lost 6 bases and J 4 bases, leaving 4 bases between the germline ends. This CDR3 is CASSKNQPQHF. CDR3 nucleotides: TGTGCCAGCAGTAAAAATCAGCCCCAGCATTTT. The variable domain in full, with the rest retrieved from reference TRBV11-2 and TRBJ1-5, is EAGVAQSPRYKIIEKRQSVAFWCNPISGHATLYWYQQILGQGPKLLIQFQNNGVVDDSQLPKDRFSAERLKGVDSTLKIQPAKLEDSAVYLCASSKNQPQHFGDGTRLSIL.

This clonotype occurred many times. This chain's CDR3 is CASSQAQGVGETQYF. Here the CDR3 DNA reads TGCGCCAGCAGCCAAGCACAGGGGGTCGGGGAGACCCAGTACTTC. This rearrangement joins TRBV4-3 to TRBJ2-5; the match to TRBD1 covers 8 bases. The CDR3 has 15 residues. V shed 1 base, J shed 5 bases, and the junction held 6 bases outside the gene matches. CDR1 is LGHNA, CDR2 YSLEER, per germline.

Worth noting for this clonotype: A read error may explain this, as a much larger clone is one base away. The rearrangement links TRBV7-9 to TRBJ2-1; D may match TRBD1 or TRBD2 (5 bases each). V was cut by 3 bases and J by 6 bases, with 9 bases left in between. The CDR3 is 13 residues long. From germline, CDR1 is SEHNR and CDR2 FQNEAQ (reference sequence). This CDR3 is CASSFGGFNEQFF. The CDR3 DNA follows: TGTGCCAGCAGCTTTGGGGGATTCAATGAGCAGTTCTTC. Supplemented by reference TRBV7-9 and TRBJ2-1, the full variable domain reads DTGVSQNPRHKITKRGQNVTFRCDPISEHNRLYWYRQTLGQGPEFLTYFQNEAQLEKSRLLSDRFSAERPKGSFSTLEIQRTEQGDSAMYLCASSFGGFNEQFFGPGTRLTVL.

This clonotype was found a few times. A junction boundary mismatches the germline segment, possibly from a read error. The rearrangement links TRBV2 to TRBJ1-5, with 10 nucleotides matching TRBD1. This CDR3 comprises 15 residues. Germline lookup yields CDR1 SNHLY and CDR2 FYNNEI. CDR3 in DNA: TGTGCCAGCAGCGAAATAGGGACAGGGGCAGACCCTTTTCACTTT. The encoded protein is CASSEIGTGADPFHF.

The chain joins TRBV28 to TRBJ1-5, with D perhaps matching TRBD1 (5 bases). The V gene lost 4 bases and the J gene lost 9 bases, with 10 bases spanning the gap. Looked up from germline, CDR1 is MDHEN and CDR2 is SYDVKM. This CDR3 contains 12 residues. CDR3 coding DNA: TGTGCCAGCAGTTCGGGGGTGTCGCCCCAGCATTTT. Its translation is CASSSGVSPQHF.

The chain carries TRBV4-1 and TRBJ2-5, with D perhaps matching TRBD2 (6 bases). Germline V gene lookup returns CDR1 MGHRA and CDR2 YSYEKL. This CDR3 is built from 15 residues. V was trimmed by 2 bases and J by 5 bases, leaving 15 bases between them. The CDR3 nucleotides read TGCGCCAGCAGCCAAAGCGGGTGGGCCGTGGAGACCCAGTACTTC. Translation gives CASSQSGWAVETQYF.

This sequence joins TRBV9 and TRBJ2-3, with unresolved D. V was trimmed by 1 base and J by 0 bases, leaving 3 bases between them. The CDR3 is made up of 13 amino acids. Germline V gene sequence: CDR1 SGDLS, CDR2 YYNGEE. CDR3 in DNA: TGTGCCAGCAGCGTAACTAGCACAGATACGCAGTATTTT. Encoded protein: CASSVTSTDTQYF. Full variable domain (remainder filled in from reference TRBV9 and TRBJ2-3): DSGVTQTPKHLITATGQRVTLRCSPRSGDLSVYWYQQSLDQGLQFLIQYYNGEERAKGNILERFSAQQFPDLHSELNLSSLELGDSALYFCASSVTSTDTQYFGPGTRLTVL.

CDR3 amino acids: CASSQAIAVPTDTQYF. The CDR3 nucleotides are TGTGCCAGCAGCCAGGCCATAGCGGTTCCCACAGATACGCAGTATTTT. J is TRBJ2-3 and V is TRBV3-1, with D perhaps matching TRBD2 (6 bases). Trimming removed 3 bases from V and 2 bases from J, with 15 bases in between. Germline values: CDR1 LGHDT, CDR2 YNNKEL (reference sequence). The length of the CDR3 is 16 residues.

This clonotype was counted between two and nine times. The chain has TRBV11-3 and TRBJ1-1; D unclear. Germline CDR1 is SGHNT and CDR2 is YENEEA. V dropped 5 bases and J dropped 3 bases, with 10 bases sitting between them. This CDR3 has 13 residues. CDR3 residues: CASSADGYTEAFF. CDR3 DNA sequence: TGTGCCAGCAGCGCGGACGGTTACACTGAAGCTTTCTTT.

This clonotype was observed a few times. The chain has TRBV12-3 or TRBV12-4 and TRBJ1-6, with D possibly TRBD1 on 6 matching bases. With 5 bases removed from V and 10 bases from J, the gap between germline ends came to 12 bases. The CDR3 sequence is 13 residues long. CDR3 DNA: TGTGCCAGCAGTCCAGGGGTATACTCACCCCTCCACTTT. Encoded protein: CASSPGVYSPLHF.

The chain carries TRBV6-1 and TRBJ1-6; D is unresolved. The CDR3 length is 14 residues. V was cut by 2 bases and J by 8 bases, with 10 bases left in between. CDR1 is MNHNS, CDR2 SASEGT, per germline. CDR3 region: CASSEMWSDSPLHF. The CDR3 nucleotides read TGTGCCAGCAGTGAAATGTGGAGTGATTCACCCCTCCACTTT.

V gene TRBV7-2 combines with J gene TRBJ2-7, with D perhaps given as TRBD1 or TRBD2 (6 bases each). The CDR3 sequence is 13 residues long. Germline V gene sequence: CDR1 SGHTA, CDR2 FQGNSA. V was clipped by 5 bases and J by 4 bases, with 12 bases between them. CDR3 DNA: TGTGCCAGCAGCCGCAGAGGGGGGTACGAGCAGTACTTC. Translation: CASSRRGGYEQYF.

In this sample, this clonotype turned up many times. The chain has TRBV3-1 and TRBJ2-5; D remains ambiguous. The CDR3 is 14 amino acids. CDR1 LGHDT and CDR2 YNNKEL come from the germline V gene (reference sequence). Trimming took 0 bases from V and 4 from J, leaving 9 bases between them. The CDR3 DNA follows: TGTGCCAGCAGCCAAGACCCGGGCCGAGAGACCCAGTACTTC. It codes for CASSQDPGRETQYF.